These T cell receptor beta chains were read from a single sample in a study of Graves' ophthalmopathy and Graves' hyperthyroidism. From the multiplex PCR reads, TCRdb called clonotypes with MiXCR, one entry per CDR3 protein. The table shows 300,000 to 400,000 distinct CDR3 sequences, with roughly a sixth occurring only once. The material sequenced was peripheral blood. Receptor source: an adult man with Graves' ophthalmopathy. The CDR3 runs from the conserved cysteine through the conserved F or W. The D gene is left open where the match is weak. A clone size is listed for some rows: how often the clone was seen (once, few, many), or a class if it is expanded.

TGTGCCAGCAGTTTAGGGGTAGCGGCGATCCAAGAGACCCAGTACTTC	CASSLGVAAIQETQYF	many	.	TRBV12-3/TRBV12-4	TRBJ2-5	16
TGTGCCAGCTCGAAATCGACTATCTACGAGCAGTACTTC	CASSKSTIYEQYF	many	.	TRBV18	TRBJ2-7	13
TGTGCCAGCAGTCCTAGGGAAACCGGGGAGCTGTTTTTT	CASSPRETGELFF	many	.	TRBV12-3/TRBV12-4	TRBJ2-2	13
TGTGCCAGCAGCCTTAGCGGGAGGGCCTCACCTGAGACCCAGTACTTC	CASSLSGRASPETQYF	many	TRBD2	TRBV7-2	TRBJ2-5	16
TGTGCCACCTACCTCGAGGGTTTGGGTGAGCAGTACTTC	CATYLEGLGEQYF	many	.	TRBV10-3	TRBJ2-7	13
TGTGCCAGTAGTATAGGGTCCAGGAATCAGCCCCAGCATTTT	CASSIGSRNQPQHF	many	.	TRBV19	TRBJ1-5	14
TGCAGTGCTAACACAGGGGCTAGCAATCAGCCCCAGCATTTT	CSANTGASNQPQHF	.	TRBD1	TRBV20-1	TRBJ1-5	14
TGTGCCACCCGGGGACAGGGGGTATCCGGGTCACCCCTCCACTTT	CATRGQGVSGSPLHF	many	TRBD1	TRBV6-1	TRBJ1-6	15
TGTGCCAGTAGACAGGGGTCAAGTCACACTGAAGCTTTCTTT	CASRQGSSHTEAFF	.	TRBD1	TRBV6-1	TRBJ1-1	14
TGTGCCAGCAGCACTCACACCGGGACAAACTATGGCTACACCTTC	CASSTHTGTNYGYTF	many	.	TRBV7-9	TRBJ1-2	15
TGTGCCAGCAGCATTAACAGGGTAGGGGACCAGTACTTC	CASSINRVGDQYF	many	.	TRBV7-2	TRBJ2-5	13
TGTGCCAGCAGCTTAGAGAGGAACACTGAAGCTTTCTTT	CASSLERNTEAFF	many	.	TRBV7-2	TRBJ1-1	13
TGTGCCTGGACCTCCGGGTGGGACACTGAAGCTTTCTTT	CAWTSGWDTEAFF	many	.	TRBV30	TRBJ1-1	13
TGTGCCAGCACTGGGCTAGCGGGAGACGGGGAGCTGTTTTTT	CASTGLAGDGELFF	many	TRBD2	TRBV6-1	TRBJ2-2	14
TGCAGCGTTGAACGTGACAGAGTTAACTATGGCTACACCTTC	CSVERDRVNYGYTF	many	.	TRBV29-1	TRBJ1-2	14
TGCGCCAGCAGCCAAGACCCAACAGGGACCTACGAGCAGTACTTC	CASSQDPTGTYEQYF	.	.	TRBV4-1	TRBJ2-7	15
TGCAGCTTTAGGGCGTTGAACACCGGGGAGCTGTTTTTT	CSFRALNTGELFF	many	.	TRBV29-1	TRBJ2-2	13
TGTGCCAGCAGTCCTCGCCCGGAGACCCAGTACTTC	CASSPRPETQYF	few	.	TRBV6-5	TRBJ2-5	12
TGTGCCTGGAAAAACCAGGGCCCCAATGGCTACACCTTC	CAWKNQGPNGYTF	.	.	TRBV30	TRBJ1-2	13
TGTGCCAGCACAAATCAAGACGAGCAGTACTTC	CASTNQDEQYF	many	.	TRBV6-2/TRBV6-3	TRBJ2-7	11
TGCGCCAGCAGCCAGGGGACAGCCCTCAGATATGGCTACACCTTC	CASSQGTALRYGYTF	once	TRBD1	TRBV4-1	TRBJ1-2	15
TGTGCCAGCAGGGTAGGGAGGGGAACTGAAGCTTTCTTT	CASRVGRGTEAFF	.	.	TRBV7-6	TRBJ1-1	13
TGTGCCAGCAGCTTCACCTTGGGGACAGTCTACGAGCAGTACTTC	CASSFTLGTVYEQYF	many	TRBD1	TRBV5-6	TRBJ2-7	15
TGTGCCAGCAGCCGAGAGGGGCCCTACGAGCAGTACTTC	CASSREGPYEQYF	many	.	TRBV7-2	TRBJ2-7	13
TGTGCCATCAGTGGACAGGGCTCAGGCTCTGGGGCCAACGTCCTGACTTTC	CAISGQGSGSGANVLTF	many	TRBD1	TRBV10-3	TRBJ2-6	17
TGTGCCAGCAGCTTGACTAGCGGGGAGCTCACCGGGGAGCTGTTTTTT	CASSLTSGELTGELFF	many	TRBD2	TRBV2	TRBJ2-2	16
TGCGCCAGCAGCTTCCAGGACGGGTTTAGAGGTGGCTACACCTTC	CASSFQDGFRGGYTF	many	.	TRBV5-1	TRBJ1-2	15
TGTGCCTGGAGTAGGCAGGAAGGAGAGACCCAGTACTTC	CAWSRQEGETQYF	many	.	TRBV30	TRBJ2-5	13
TGTGCCATCAGTGACCGGGACAGGGGCAAAGAGCAGTACTTC	CAISDRDRGKEQYF	many	TRBD1	TRBV10-3	TRBJ2-7	14
TGTGCCAGCAGAATGGCAGCCCCAGTATACTACGAGCAGTACTTC	CASRMAAPVYYEQYF	many	.	TRBV2	TRBJ2-7	15
TGTGCCTGGAGGCCACCCCGGGACAGGGTCCACGAGCAGTACTTC	CAWRPPRDRVHEQYF	many	TRBD1	TRBV30	TRBJ2-7	15
TGTGCCAGCAGCAAACAGGGTAAAGAGACCCAGTACTTC	CASSKQGKETQYF	many	.	TRBV5-5	TRBJ2-5	13
TGTGCCAGCAGCCAAGAGGGACAGGGGCGCAATCAGCCCCAGCATTTT	CASSQEGQGRNQPQHF	many	TRBD1	TRBV3-1	TRBJ1-5	16
TGTGCCAGCAGCTTTTCGGGACAGGGGCGAGGGACTGAAGCTTTCTTT	CASSFSGQGRGTEAFF	many	TRBD1	TRBV7-2	TRBJ1-1	16
TGTGCCAGCAGCTTGATGACAGGGGGCGACGGCTACACCTTC	CASSLMTGGDGYTF	.	TRBD1	TRBV7-8	TRBJ1-2	14
TGCAGTGCTGGAGCGACAGGGAGGAGATACGAGCAGTACTTC	CSAGATGRRYEQYF	many	.	TRBV20-1	TRBJ2-7	14
TGTGCCAGCAGTAGAACCTGGAGTGGCACTGAAGCTTTCTTT	CASSRTWSGTEAFF	many	.	TRBV9	TRBJ1-1	14
TGTGCCAGCAGTAGGGACACCATCCAAGAGACCCAGTACTTC	CASSRDTIQETQYF	many	.	TRBV6-1	TRBJ2-5	14
TGTGCCACCAGCAGAGATCTCGAATACGAGCAGTACTTC	CATSRDLEYEQYF	many	.	TRBV15	TRBJ2-7	13
TGTGCCAGCAGCCCAACTCTAAACACAGATACGCAGTATTTT	CASSPTLNTDTQYF	many	.	TRBV7-9	TRBJ2-3	14
TGCAGTGCTAGAGGAACCGGGACATCAGTTTTCTACGAGCAGTACTTC	CSARGTGTSVFYEQYF	.	.	TRBV20-1	TRBJ2-7	16
TGTGCCAGCAGCCACCCTCCAGCGAACACTGAAGCTTTCTTT	CASSHPPANTEAFF	many	.	TRBV6-2/TRBV6-3	TRBJ1-1	14
TGTGCCAGCAGTTACTCCGGGACTAGCGGGGCCGAGCAGTACTTC	CASSYSGTSGAEQYF	many	TRBD2	TRBV6-5	TRBJ2-7	15
TGTGCCAGCAGCCCGGAAGGCGTCATGAACACTGAAGCTTTCTTT	CASSPEGVMNTEAFF	many	.	TRBV11-2	TRBJ1-1	15
TGTGCCAGCAGGGATCCAAGGCGGGGCCGTAAGCCAGACGAGCAGTACTTC	CASRDPRRGRKPDEQYF	many	.	TRBV6-2/TRBV6-3	TRBJ2-7	17
TGCAGCGTCCAAGTCCCAAACCCCGGGACGGTATTTAACTATGGCTACACCTTC	CSVQVPNPGTVFNYGYTF	many	.	TRBV29-1	TRBJ1-2	18
TGTGCCAGCAGGAGGGGTTCTGGAAACACCATATATTTT	CASRRGSGNTIYF	many	.	TRBV2	TRBJ1-3	13
TGTGCCAGCAGTTACTCGGGCCCGGCGGGGAACAAAAACATTCAGTACTTC	CASSYSGPAGNKNIQYF	many	.	TRBV6-5	TRBJ2-4	17
TGTGCCAGCTCACCACGGGCAGGGAGTGCTGGAAACACCATATATTTT	CASSPRAGSAGNTIYF	.	.	TRBV18	TRBJ1-3	16
TGTGCCATCAGGGCACCGGACAGTCTAGCTGAAGCTTTCTTT	CAIRAPDSLAEAFF	.	.	TRBV10-3	TRBJ1-1	14
TGTGCCACCAGTGCCGCTACAGGGTCGCGCTATGGCTACACCTTC	CATSAATGSRYGYTF	many	.	TRBV24-1	TRBJ1-2	15
TGTGCCAGCAACAAGGGACAGGGGAACACTGAAGCTTTCTTT	CASNKGQGNTEAFF	many	TRBD1	TRBV2	TRBJ1-1	14
TGTGCCAGTATGTCGGTTTCTGGTGGCTACACCTTC	CASMSVSGGYTF	many	.	TRBV7-8	TRBJ1-2	12
TGTGCCAGCAGTTTACTTACAGGGGGCAACACTGAAGCTTTCTTT	CASSLLTGGNTEAFF	.	TRBD1	TRBV27	TRBJ1-1	15
TGTGCCAGTAGTATAATCCAGCCCAATCAGCCCCAGCATTTT	CASSIIQPNQPQHF	many	.	TRBV19	TRBJ1-5	14
TGTGCCAGCAACACTACGCCCGGGACTAGCGGGACCTACGAGCAGTACTTC	CASNTTPGTSGTYEQYF	once	TRBD2	TRBV6-1	TRBJ2-7	17
TGCGCCAGCAGAGAGACAACGAATAATTCACCCCTCCACTTT	CASRETTNNSPLHF	many	.	TRBV5-1	TRBJ1-6	14
TGTGCCAGCAGTGAACGAAACGGGGCACGGGGTAAAAACCCTGAAGCTTTCTTT	CASSERNGARGKNPEAFF	many	.	TRBV2	TRBJ1-1	18